The clone carrying this T cell receptor (beta chain) has only a few counts. Its antigen remains unknown. The V gene's germline CDR1 is MDHEN and CDR2 SYDVKM. Trimming removed 2 bases at V and 1 base at J, with 8 bases between. The CDR3 covers 14 residues. The data belong to a study of identical twins. The study, taken as a whole, reports: Insertions were reduced in abundant cord blood beta clonotypes but not in memory repertoires.

It was template switching that added a universal primer site, and there were unique molecular identifiers on the cDNA. TCRdb re-called the 5' RACE reads with MiXCR, one entry per CDR3 protein. The sample consists of 690,000 or so distinct CDR3 sequences, 8% to 9% of them appearing once. Only healthy Caucasians were included as donors. These data were likewise used in another study, on yellow fever vaccine responses in identical twins.

This chain links TRBV28 with TRBJ1-1, with D hard to call. This receptor was obtained from a woman aged 18-35 years in good health. Sequenced: PBMCs. CDR3 sequence (DNA): TGTGCCAGCAGTTTACACGCCCGGAACACTGAAGCTTTCTTT. It codes for CASSLHARNTEAFF.